Listed here are 10 T cell receptor beta chains from one sample, sequenced in a study of beta chain features in type 1 diabetes. Findings of the study overall: Moderate but significant shortening of TCRB CDR3s was recorded in all four CD4+ subsets from Type 1 diabetes patients.

Their antigens are not known. All of the isolated RNA was reverse transcribed, so expressed TCRB transcripts were sequenced. Libraries were prepared by immunoSEQ multiplex PCR; TCRdb keeps only in-frame clonotypes and omits some of them. The table records hundreds of thousands of clones, over 12% of them present only once. Sequencing used naive CD4+ T cells from blood. These receptors were obtained from a man aged 18-30 years with type 1 diabetes.

Only a few counts were recorded for this clone. The rearrangement uses TRBV2 and TRBJ1-2; 8 nucleotides match TRBD1. V shed 2 bases, J shed 7 bases, and the junction held 9 bases outside the gene matches. Germline assignment: CDR1 SNHLY and CDR2 FYNNEI. The CDR3 has 15 amino acids. The CDR3 bases are TGTGCCAGCAGTGAATCAGGGGGCAGGATCGTTGGCTACACCTTC. This sequence encodes CASSESGGRIVGYTF. The variable domain in full, with the rest retrieved from reference TRBV2 and TRBJ1-2, is EPEVTQTPSHQVTQMGQEVILRCVPISNHLYFYWYRQILGQKVEFLVSFYNNEISEKSEIFDDQFSVERPDGSNFTLKIRSTKLEDSAMYFCASSESGGRIVGYTFGSGTRLTVV.

The chain has TRBV10-3 and TRBJ1-1; perhaps TRBD1 as D (5 bases). The CDR3 length is 15 residues. Between the trimmed V and J ends, which lost 4 bases and 5 bases, there was a span of 17 bases. CDR1 is ENHRY and CDR2 is SYGVKD in the germline V gene. CDR3 protein: CAISGRTGGWTEAFF. The CDR3 DNA is TGTGCCATCAGTGGTCGGACGGGGGGGTGGACTGAAGCTTTCTTT.

The chain recombines TRBV7-9 with TRBJ2-1, with D perhaps assigned TRBD1 or TRBD2 (6 bases each). V was clipped by 0 bases and J by 4 bases, with 13 bases between them. Germline CDR1 and CDR2: SEHNR and FQNEAQ (reference sequence). The CDR3 is made up of 16 amino acids. As DNA, the CDR3 is TGTGCCAGCAGCTTAGCTGGGGGGCTTCCTTACAATGAGCAGTTCTTC. Residues: CASSLAGGLPYNEQFF.

The genes are TRBV5-1 and TRBJ2-3; 9 bases line up with TRBD1. This CDR3 has 15 amino acids. Germline V gene lookup returns CDR1 SGHRS and CDR2 YFSETQ. V lost 5 bases to trimming and J lost 5 bases; unmatched junction nucleotides: 9. The CDR3 DNA is TGCGCCAGCAGTCCCCCCTACAGGGGGCGAGATACGCAGTATTTT. As protein: CASSPPYRGRDTQYF.

The genes are TRBV6-5 and TRBJ2-2, with D uncertain. This CDR3 has 13 amino acids. Germline CDR1 reads MNHEY; CDR2 reads SVGAGI. V lost 3 bases and J 5 bases, leaving 7 bases between the germline ends. DNA of the CDR3: TGTGCCAGCAGTTATGGAGTTACCGGGGAGCTGTTTTTT. Its translation: CASSYGVTGELFF.

This clone was detected a few times. The CDR3 region is CASSLTGVDEKLFF. DNA of the CDR3: TGTGCCAGTAGTTTGACAGGGGTGGATGAAAAACTGTTTTTT. The chain joins TRBV19 to TRBJ1-4; 8 nucleotides match TRBD1. With 5 bases clipped from V and 6 bases from J, the junction kept 5 bases outside the gene matches. This CDR3 has 14 amino acids. CDR1 LNHDA and CDR2 SQIVND come from the germline V gene (reference sequence).

This clone was observed a handful of times. The chain employs TRBV6-1 and TRBJ2-2, with D uncertain. V lost 2 bases and J lost 0, with 16 bases in between. Germline-derived CDR1 and CDR2 are MNHNS and SASEGT. The CDR3 spans 18 residues. The CDR3: CASSEFPPGSANTGELFF. Written as DNA, the CDR3 is TGTGCCAGCAGTGAATTTCCCCCGGGCAGCGCGAACACCGGGGAGCTGTTTTTT.

The chain links TRBV23-1 to TRBJ2-7; TRBD1 aligns across 7 bases. TRBV23-1 is classed as an ORF, of uncertain function. The CDR3 spans 19 residues. Trimming cost V 0 bases and J 2 bases; bases outside gene matches: 16. CDR3 in DNA: TGCGCCAGCAGTCAATCTATTAGGGGACAGACCGCAATCACCTACGAGCAGTACTTC. The encoded protein is CASSQSIRGQTAITYEQYF.

The chain links TRBV5-6 to TRBJ2-3, with D unresolved. The germline V gene has CDR1 SGHDT and CDR2 YYEEEE. This CDR3 region has 16 residues. V dropped 4 bases and J dropped 0 bases, with 15 bases sitting between them. This chain's CDR3 is CASSPRRGRSTDTQYF. CDR3 sequence (DNA): TGTGCCAGCAGCCCACGTCGAGGAAGAAGCACAGATACGCAGTATTTT.

The V call is TRBV4-1, the J call TRBJ2-5, with 9 bases identical to TRBD2. CDR1 is MGHRA and CDR2 is YSYEKL in the germline V gene. The CDR3 is 15 residues long. With 2 bases clipped from V and 5 bases from J, the junction kept 6 bases outside the gene matches. The CDR3: CASSQFGLARETQYF. In nucleotides, the CDR3 is TGCGCCAGCAGCCAATTCGGACTAGCGCGGGAGACCCAGTACTTC.